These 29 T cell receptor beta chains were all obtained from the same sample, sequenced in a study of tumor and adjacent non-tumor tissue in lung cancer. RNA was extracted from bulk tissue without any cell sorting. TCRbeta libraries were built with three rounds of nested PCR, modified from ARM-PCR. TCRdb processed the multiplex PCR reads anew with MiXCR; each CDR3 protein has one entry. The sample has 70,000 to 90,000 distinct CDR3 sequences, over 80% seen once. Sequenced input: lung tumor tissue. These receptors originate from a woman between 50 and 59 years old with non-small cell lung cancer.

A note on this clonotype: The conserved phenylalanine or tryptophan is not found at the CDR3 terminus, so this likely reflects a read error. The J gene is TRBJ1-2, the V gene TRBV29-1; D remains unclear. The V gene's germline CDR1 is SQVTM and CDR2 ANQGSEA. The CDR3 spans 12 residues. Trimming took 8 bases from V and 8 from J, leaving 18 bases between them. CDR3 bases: TGCAGCTCCCTCGAGGGCCCAGGAGGCTACACCTTA. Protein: CSSLEGPGGYTL.

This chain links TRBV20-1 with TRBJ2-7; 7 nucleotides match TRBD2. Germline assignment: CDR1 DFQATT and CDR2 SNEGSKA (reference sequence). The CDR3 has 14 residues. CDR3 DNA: TGCAGCGCCAGCAGGGAGGGAGTGGGATATGAGCAGTACTTC. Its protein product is CSASREGVGYEQYF.

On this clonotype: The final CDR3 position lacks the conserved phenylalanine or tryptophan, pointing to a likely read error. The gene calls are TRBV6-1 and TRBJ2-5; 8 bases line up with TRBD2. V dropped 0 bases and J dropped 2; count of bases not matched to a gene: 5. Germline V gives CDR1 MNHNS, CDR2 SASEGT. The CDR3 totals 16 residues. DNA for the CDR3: TGTGCCAGCAGTGAAGCCGACGGGGGGGTGCAAGAGACCCAGTACCTC. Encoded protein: CASSEADGGVQETQYL.

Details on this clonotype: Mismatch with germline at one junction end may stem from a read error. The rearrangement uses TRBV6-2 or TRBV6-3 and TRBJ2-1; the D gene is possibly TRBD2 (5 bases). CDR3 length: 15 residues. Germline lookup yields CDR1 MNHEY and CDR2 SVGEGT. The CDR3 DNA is TGTGTCAGCAGATCCCGCAGGATGGAGGCGCATGAGCAGTTCTTC. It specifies CVSRSRRMEAHEQFF.

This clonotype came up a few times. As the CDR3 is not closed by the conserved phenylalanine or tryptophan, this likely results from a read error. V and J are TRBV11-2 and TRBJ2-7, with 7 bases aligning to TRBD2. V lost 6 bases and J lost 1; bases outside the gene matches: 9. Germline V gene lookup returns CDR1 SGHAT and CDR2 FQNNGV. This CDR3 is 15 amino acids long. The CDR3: CASSPWASGSYEQYI. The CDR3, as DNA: TGTGCCAGCAGTCCCTGGGCTAGCGGTTCCTACGAGCAGTACATC.

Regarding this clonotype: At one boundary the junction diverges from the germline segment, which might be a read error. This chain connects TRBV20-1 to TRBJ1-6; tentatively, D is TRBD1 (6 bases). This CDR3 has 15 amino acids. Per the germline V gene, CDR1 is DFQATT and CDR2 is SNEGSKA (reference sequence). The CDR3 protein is CSASFERDIYSSLHF. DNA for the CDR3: TGCAGTGCTAGTTTTGAGCGGGACATCTATTCATCCCTCCACTTT.

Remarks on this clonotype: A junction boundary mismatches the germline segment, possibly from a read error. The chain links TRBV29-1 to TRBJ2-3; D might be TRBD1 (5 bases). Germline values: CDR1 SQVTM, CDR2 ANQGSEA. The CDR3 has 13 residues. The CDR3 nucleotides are TGCAGCACAGGTGGGCCAACACTAAAATACGCAGTATTT. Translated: CSTGGPTLKYAVF.

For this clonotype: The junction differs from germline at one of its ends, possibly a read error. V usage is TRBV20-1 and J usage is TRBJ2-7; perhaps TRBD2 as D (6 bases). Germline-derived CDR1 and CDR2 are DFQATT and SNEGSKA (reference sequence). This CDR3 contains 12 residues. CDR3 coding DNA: TGCAGTGCTAGAGTAACTAGCCACGAGCAGTATTTC. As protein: CSARVTSHEQYF.

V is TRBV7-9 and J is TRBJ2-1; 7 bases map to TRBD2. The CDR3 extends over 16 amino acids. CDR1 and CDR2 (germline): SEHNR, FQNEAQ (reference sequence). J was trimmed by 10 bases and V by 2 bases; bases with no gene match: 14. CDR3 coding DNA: TGTGCCAGCAGCTTAATAGGCGCTAGCGGCCCCCTGGAGCAGTTCTTC. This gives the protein CASSLIGASGPLEQFF.

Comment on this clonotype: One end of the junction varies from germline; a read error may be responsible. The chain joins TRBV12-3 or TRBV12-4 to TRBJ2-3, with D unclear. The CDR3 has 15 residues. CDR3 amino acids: CDSSLETLSTDMQYF. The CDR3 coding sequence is TGTGACAGTAGTTTAGAGACACTAAGCACAGATATGCAGTATTTT.

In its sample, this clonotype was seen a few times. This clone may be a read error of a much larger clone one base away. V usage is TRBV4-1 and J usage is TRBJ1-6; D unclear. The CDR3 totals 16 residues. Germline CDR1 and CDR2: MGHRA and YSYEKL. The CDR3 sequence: CASSPQATENNLPLHF. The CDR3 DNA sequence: TGCGCCAGCAGCCCCCAGGCTACAGAGAATAATTTACCCCTCCACTTT.

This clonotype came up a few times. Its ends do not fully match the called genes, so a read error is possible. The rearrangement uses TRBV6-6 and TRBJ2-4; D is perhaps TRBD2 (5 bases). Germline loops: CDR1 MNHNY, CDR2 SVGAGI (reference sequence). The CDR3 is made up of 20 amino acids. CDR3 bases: TGTGTCAGCAGTTACTCAGTCGGGGTCTTAGCGAATCTAGCCAAAAACATTCAGTACTTC. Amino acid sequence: CVSSYSVGVLANLAKNIQYF.

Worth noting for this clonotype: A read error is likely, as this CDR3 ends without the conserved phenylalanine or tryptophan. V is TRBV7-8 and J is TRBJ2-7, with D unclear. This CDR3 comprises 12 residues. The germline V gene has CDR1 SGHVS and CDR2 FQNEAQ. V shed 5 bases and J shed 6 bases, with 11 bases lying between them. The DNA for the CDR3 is TGTGCCAGCAGCCATAGTGTCTCCGAGCAGTACTCC. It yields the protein CASSHSVSEQYS.

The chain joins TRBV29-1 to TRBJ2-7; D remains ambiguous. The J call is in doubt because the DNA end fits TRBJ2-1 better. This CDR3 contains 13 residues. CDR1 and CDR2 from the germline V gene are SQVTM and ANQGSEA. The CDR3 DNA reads TGCAGCGCCCGCTCGGCCAGCTCCTACCAGCAGTTCTTC. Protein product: CSARSASSYQQFF.

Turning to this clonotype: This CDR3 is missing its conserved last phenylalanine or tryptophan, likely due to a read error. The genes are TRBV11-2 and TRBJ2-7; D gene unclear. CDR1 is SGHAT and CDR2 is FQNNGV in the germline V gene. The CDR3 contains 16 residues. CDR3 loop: CVSSPTEPGPRHEQYL. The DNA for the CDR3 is TGTGTCAGCAGCCCCACAGAGCCCGGGCCGCGGCACGAGCAGTACTTG.

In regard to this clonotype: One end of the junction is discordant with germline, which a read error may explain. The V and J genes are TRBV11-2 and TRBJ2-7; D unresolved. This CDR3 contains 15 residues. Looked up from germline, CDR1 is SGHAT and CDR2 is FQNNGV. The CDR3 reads CASSLSPITSYEHYF. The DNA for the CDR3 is TGTGCCAGCAGCTTATCTCCGATTACCTCCTACGAGCATTACTTC.

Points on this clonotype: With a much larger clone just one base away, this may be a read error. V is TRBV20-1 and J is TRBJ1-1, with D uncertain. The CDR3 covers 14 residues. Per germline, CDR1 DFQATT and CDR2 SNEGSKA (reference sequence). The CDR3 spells CSATYHKKNTEASF. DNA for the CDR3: TGCAGTGCTACCTATCATAAGAAAAACACTGAAGCTTCCTTT.

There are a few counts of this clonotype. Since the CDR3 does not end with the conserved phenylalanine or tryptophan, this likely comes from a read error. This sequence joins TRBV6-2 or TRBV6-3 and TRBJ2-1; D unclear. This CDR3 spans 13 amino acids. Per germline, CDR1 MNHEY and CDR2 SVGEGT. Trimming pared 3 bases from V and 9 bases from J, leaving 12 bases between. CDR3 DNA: TGTGCCAGCAGTTATGGTCGGCCAAGTGAGCAGTTCCTC. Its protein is CASSYGRPSEQFL.

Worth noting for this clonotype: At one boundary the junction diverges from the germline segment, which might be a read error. The CDR3 nucleotides are TGCAGAGTTAGAGTCCTAGCGGGAGCCTCCAATGAGCAGTTATTC. It yields the protein CRVRVLAGASNEQLF. The chain couples TRBV20-1 to TRBJ2-1; TRBD2 agrees at 10 bases. The germline gives CDR1 DFQATT, CDR2 SNEGSKA (reference sequence). The length of the CDR3 is 15 residues.

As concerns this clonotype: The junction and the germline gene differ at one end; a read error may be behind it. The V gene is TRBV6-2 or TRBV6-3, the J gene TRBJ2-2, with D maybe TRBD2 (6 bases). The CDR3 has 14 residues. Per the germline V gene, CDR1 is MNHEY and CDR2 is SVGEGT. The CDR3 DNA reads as TGTGCCAGCATCTACCCCCCCGGGACCGGGGGGCTGTTTTTT. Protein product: CASIYPPGTGGLFF.

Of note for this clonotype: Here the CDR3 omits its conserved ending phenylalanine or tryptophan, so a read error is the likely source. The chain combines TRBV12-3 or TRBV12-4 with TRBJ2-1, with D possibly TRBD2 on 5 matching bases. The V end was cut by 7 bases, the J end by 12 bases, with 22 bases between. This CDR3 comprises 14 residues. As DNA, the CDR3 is TGTGCCAGCACCCCCTCCACTAGTCGTGTGGGGCAGTTCTTA. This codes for CASTPSTSRVGQFL.

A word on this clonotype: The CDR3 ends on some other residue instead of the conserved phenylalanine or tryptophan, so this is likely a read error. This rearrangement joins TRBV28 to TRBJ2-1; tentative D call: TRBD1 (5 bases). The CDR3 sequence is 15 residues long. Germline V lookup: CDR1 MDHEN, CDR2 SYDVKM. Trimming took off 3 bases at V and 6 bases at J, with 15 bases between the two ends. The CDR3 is CASSLNTGNCNEQFL. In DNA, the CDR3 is TGTGCCAGCAGTTTGAATACAGGTAACTGCAATGAGCAGTTCCTC.

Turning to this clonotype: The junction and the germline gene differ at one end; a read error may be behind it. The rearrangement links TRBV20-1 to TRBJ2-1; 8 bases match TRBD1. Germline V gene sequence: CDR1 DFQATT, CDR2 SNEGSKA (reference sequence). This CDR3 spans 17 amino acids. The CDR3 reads CSARDPKGRTGNHEQLF. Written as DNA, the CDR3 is TGCAGTGCTAGAGACCCAAAAGGACGGACAGGGAACCATGAGCAGTTGTTC.

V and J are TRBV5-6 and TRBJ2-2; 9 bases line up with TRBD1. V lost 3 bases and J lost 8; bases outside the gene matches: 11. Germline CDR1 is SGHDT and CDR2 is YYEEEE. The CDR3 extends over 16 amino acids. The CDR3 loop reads CASSYGTGIYAGELFF. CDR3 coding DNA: TGTGCCAGCAGCTACGGGACAGGGATTTACGCAGGGGAGCTGTTTTTT.

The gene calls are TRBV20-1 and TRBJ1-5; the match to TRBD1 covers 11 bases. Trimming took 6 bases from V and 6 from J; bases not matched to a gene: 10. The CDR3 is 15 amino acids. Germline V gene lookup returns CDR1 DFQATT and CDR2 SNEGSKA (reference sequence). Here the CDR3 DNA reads TGCAGTGCCTTCGATGGACAGGGGGCCTGTCAGCCCCAGCATTTT. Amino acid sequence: CSAFDGQGACQPQHF.

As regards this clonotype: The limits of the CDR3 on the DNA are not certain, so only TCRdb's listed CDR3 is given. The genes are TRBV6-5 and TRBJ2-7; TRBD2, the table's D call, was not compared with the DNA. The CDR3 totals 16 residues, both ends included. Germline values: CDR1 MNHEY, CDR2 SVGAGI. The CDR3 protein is CASSLNWASGSYELYF.

The chain's CDR3 is CARSHIGHAYNEQFF. The CDR3 DNA reads TGTGCCAGAAGTCACATAGGGCACGCTTACAATGAGCAGTTCTTC. The chain links TRBV11-2 to TRBJ2-1, with D uncertain. The CDR3 is 15 residues long. The germline gives CDR1 SGHAT, CDR2 FQNNGV. V was shortened by 9 bases and J by 4 bases, with 19 bases between the two germline ends.

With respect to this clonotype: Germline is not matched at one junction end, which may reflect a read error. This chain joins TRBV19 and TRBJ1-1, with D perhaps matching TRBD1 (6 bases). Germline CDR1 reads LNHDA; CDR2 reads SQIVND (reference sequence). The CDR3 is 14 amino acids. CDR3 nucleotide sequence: TGTGCCAGTGGTATTGGCAGGGGTAACAGTGAAGCTTTCTTT. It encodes CASGIGRGNSEAFF.

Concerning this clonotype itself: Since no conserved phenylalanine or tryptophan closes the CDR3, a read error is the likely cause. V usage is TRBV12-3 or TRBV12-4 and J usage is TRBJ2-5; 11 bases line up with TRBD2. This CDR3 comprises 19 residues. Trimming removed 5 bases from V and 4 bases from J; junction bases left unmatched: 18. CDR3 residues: CASSPAAFALAGAAETQYL. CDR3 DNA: TGTGCCAGCAGTCCGGCCGCTTTCGCACTAGCGGGGGCCGCAGAGACCCAGTACTTA.